This TCR beta chain was sequenced during a study of regulatory T cells in long-lasting Graves disease (dated by TCRdb to the early 2020s). About the full investigation: Newly diagnosed Graves' disease patients had taken antithyroid drugs for less than 3 months. Peripheral blood TCR sequencing and RNA sequencing compared persistent Graves' disease patients with newly diagnosed Graves' disease patients. The study was conducted in China and was registered as a clinical trial. A total of roughly 35 samples underwent TCR sequencing: around 13 from persistent and about 20 from newly diagnosed Graves' disease patients. Results the study describes overall, beyond this receptor: As a limitation, the authors acknowledged that the small sample size may reduce accuracy. Compared with newly diagnosed patients, persistent Graves' disease patients had lower TCR Shannon entropy and fewer highly expanded clones, which suggests clonal expansion. Peripheral blood alone was examined, since thyroid tissue, which constituted the primary lesion, could not be accessed. Persistent disease showed preferential use of TRBV28, TRBJ1-2 and TRBJ2-5, whereas newly diagnosed disease favored TRBV20-1 and TRBJ2-1. Only the TCR beta chain was sequenced and analyzed. Patients with persistent disease shared more public clonotypes (over 2,500) than newly diagnosed patients did (approximately 990).

This clonotype was observed at least ten times. It has no known antigen specificity. Qualities for individual bases were not recorded, and no much larger clone is one base off. The intended sense of this specimen's time point label: newly diagnosed GD, antithyroid drugs for less than 3 months. For both TCR sequencing and RNA sequencing, RNA was extracted from PBMCs in TRIzol. The diagnosis of Graves' disease was made according to American Thyroid Association guidelines. Patients were recruited from an endocrinology department in Xi'an, China. Each patient gave roughly 10 milliliters of peripheral blood, collected in an EDTA anticoagulant tube. Ficoll Paque Plus density gradient separation was used to isolate PBMCs, and no additional T cell sorting was done. RNA quality was checked with an Agilent 2100 Bioanalyzer and agarose gel, and concentration with a NanoDrop 2000. The library was obtained by multiplex PCR. The data were produced on an Illumina HiSeq 4000. TCR beta libraries were built with iRepertoire HTBI primers and Arm-PCR amplification of CDR3 regions. Before sequencing, the PCR products went through gel purification. The authors processed their data as follows. Gene usage analysis of CDR3 amino acid clonotypes used the approximately 62 TRBV and some 13 TRBJ segments found across samples. Filtered high-quality paired reads were merged into contigs using COPE and FqMerger. BLAST was used to align contigs to IMGT TRBV, TRBD and TRBJ reference genes, with CDR3 defined following IMGT. Any clonotype with a frequency above 0.1% was counted as a highly expanded clone. Shannon entropy was used to measure repertoire diversity, and the Gini coefficient was used to measure V-J evenness. Public clonotypes were defined as clonotypes shared by more than one individual. Through fastp at Q25 and MiXCR, TCRdb rebuilt clones from the public reads, retaining in-frame beta chains. Merged by CDR3 protein, the rows form single entries marked with the most common genes and DNA. The V and J calls, along with clone size, are taken from TCRdb and not from the paper's own processing. The sample has roughly 500,000 distinct CDR3 sequences on record, approximately 12% of them singletons. The ten top clones hold about 10% of the sample.

Taken from cysteine to phenylalanine, the CDR3 has 15 residues. CDR3 DNA is the only sequence kept; it has 45 bases, read in frame from the first base. V is cut back by 5 bases and J by 6 bases, with 8 bases in the junction unmatched. From the germline V gene, CDR1 is SGHTA and CDR2 is FQGNSA. These data were also filed under a second study, of T cells in Graves' hyperthyroidism and ophthalmopathy. Per the second study: A patient counted as having stable Graves' hyperthyroidism if no progression to ophthalmopathy occurred over 18 months of follow-up. The hyperthyroidism patients were between 18 and 65 years old and newly diagnosed, with a disease duration of less than 2 months. The study excluded patients with uncontrolled infections, other autoimmune diseases, pregnancy or lactation. Diagnoses relied on clinical symptoms, serum thyroxine and TRAb, thyroid ultrasound and orbital computed tomography. The TCR CDR3 was subjected to a first round of RT-PCR using the HTBI primer set and the Qiagen OneStep RT-PCR kit. Most expanded thyroid clonotypes (frequency above 0.001) were also found in blood, which suggests that blood repertoires may mirror thyroid immune responses. Ophthalmopathy was separated from stable hyperthyroidism by a 13 V-J signature model, with over 85% sensitivity and approximately 81% specificity obtained in cross-validation and 80%/75% obtained in testing. In validation, the model predicted progression to ophthalmopathy with 60% to 71% sensitivity and about 73% specificity, a median of 6.5 months before onset. To identify distinguishing TCR V-J signatures, a discovery cohort of about 100 patients was used, comprising 40 to 45 with Graves' ophthalmopathy and approximately 58 with stable Graves' hyperthyroidism. Prospective prediction of ophthalmopathy was tested in an independent validation cohort of fewer than 20 hyperthyroidism patients and 17 patients who later progressed to ophthalmopathy. For training and testing, the 100 or so patients in the discovery cohort were randomly divided in a 7:3 ratio. Thyroid tissue and blood T-cell repertoires from over 5 Graves' hyperthyroidism patients were also compared in the study. After blood sampling, hyperthyroidism patients were treated with methimazole at a starting dose of 30 mg daily, and ophthalmopathy patients were treated with high-dose intravenous methylprednisolone. Libraries were constructed in a second round of multiplex PCR, after which size selection and purification were performed. Paired-end sequencing of the libraries was performed with 100 bp reads on an Illumina HiSeq2000. SOAPnuke was used to process the raw data, throwing out any read that contained adapters or uncalled bases, had a mean Phred below 15, or lacked an exact constant-primer or identifier match. High-quality paired reads were merged with COPE v1.2.5, and unique nucleotide sequences were defined as clonotypes. MiTCR v1.1 was used to align clonotypes to the IMGT TRBV, TRBD and TRBJ reference segments. Only V-J combinations with frequency above 0.0001, covering approximately 99% of repertoires, were analysed. The TCS score was defined as the ratio of F50 (clonal expansion) to E x V (chaos), calculated using BLOSUM62-based TCRdist between CDR3 peptides within each V-J. Welch's t-statistics and random forest reduced fewer than 600 V-J features to about 12, which were used in a naive Bayes classifier (R e1071). Sample size was not statistically predetermined, and investigators were not blinded to group allocation. According to the paper, TCR Vbeta CDR3 sequencing was carried out on around 140 peripheral blood samples, which came from more than 40 ophthalmopathy, 80 or so hyperthyroidism and roughly 17 progressor patients.

The origin of this receptor is a man younger than 40 with Graves disease. Donor details come from another sample of the same person, matched by shared clones. The sequence joins TRBV7-2 to TRBJ2-3; TRBD2 fits 10 bases in the junction. The specimen was peripheral blood mononuclear cells (PBMCs), collected at new diagnosis, from a patient treated with antithyroid drugs. The CDR3 has the sequence CASSPQLAGHDTQYF. The sequenced DNA: TGTGCCAGCAGCCCACAACTAGCGGGGCACGATACGCAGTATTTT. Where the CDR3 stops, the reference TRBV7-2 and TRBJ2-3 genes take over; the full variable domain is GAGVSQSPSNKVTEKGKDVELRCDPISGHTALYWYRQSLGQGLEFLIYFQGNSAPDKSGLPSDRFSAERTGGSVSTLTIQRTQQEDSAVYLCASSPQLAGHDTQYFGPGTRLTVL.